The 32 T cell receptor beta chains below all came from one sample that was sequenced in a study of blood T cell repertoires in COVID-19 (dated by TCRdb to about 2020). The library was built by means of the immunoSEQ multiplex PCR assay. The table comes from immuneACCESS by way of TCRdb, which keeps in-frame sequences with V and J called. Part of the clones is missing from these tables; in studies checked, under half for an unresolved V gene and the rest for unknown reasons. For this sample the table gives roughly 180,000 clones, of which 70% to 90% were detected only once. About 0.95% of the sample is held by the ten biggest clonotypes. The specimen sequenced was peripheral blood. The receptors come from a man younger than 30 with acute or convalescent COVID-19.

The J gene is TRBJ2-1, the V gene TRBV7-9; TRBD1 aligns across 10 bases. CDR3 size: 13 residues. Germline CDR1 and CDR2: SEHNR and FQNEAQ (reference sequence). Trimming at V came to 5 bases and at J to 8 bases, leaving 3 bases not matched to a gene. The CDR3 nucleotides are TGTGCCAGCAGCATGACAGGGGGCGATGAGCAGTTCTTC. Its protein product is CASSMTGGDEQFF.

V gene TRBV27 combines with J gene TRBJ1-1; D is possibly TRBD1 (6 bases). CDR1 and CDR2 (germline): MNHEY, SMNVEV (reference sequence). Trimming removed 6 bases from V and 1 base from J, with 9 bases in between. The CDR3 totals 13 residues. The CDR3 here is CASSYRENTEAFF. In DNA form, the CDR3 reads TGTGCCAGCAGCTACAGGGAGAACACTGAAGCTTTCTTT.

The rearrangement joins TRBV6-5 to TRBJ1-5, with D hard to call. Germline CDR1 reads MNHEY; CDR2 reads SVGAGI. The CDR3 contains 15 residues. The V end lost 7 bases, the J end lost 4 bases, and 17 bases lay between the germline ends. The CDR3 nucleotides are TGTGCCAGCAATCCTACTAAAGAGCGGAATCAGCCCCAGCATTTT. Translation gives CASNPTKERNQPQHF.

A remark on this clone: A read error may produce the germline difference seen at one junction end. The chain recombines TRBV2 with TRBJ1-5; D not resolved. The CDR3 is 15 residues long. Per germline, CDR1 SNHLY and CDR2 FYNNEI. The CDR3 DNA follows: TGTGCCAGCCGGAGAGGTTACCGAAGCAGTCAGCCCCAGCATTTT. Amino acid sequence: CASRRGYRSSQPQHF.

The rearrangement links TRBV7-6 to TRBJ2-3; 11 nucleotides agree with TRBD2. Germline assignment: CDR1 SGHVS and CDR2 FNYEAQ. The CDR3 length is 17 residues. After removal of 5 bases from V and 1 base from J, the junction contained 8 bases not matched to a gene. The CDR3 loop reads CASSPTTSGGGTDTQYF. The CDR3, as DNA: TGTGCCAGCAGCCCAACAACTAGCGGGGGAGGCACAGATACGCAGTATTTT. Full variable domain (remainder filled in from reference TRBV7-6 and TRBJ2-3): GAGVSQSPRYKVTKRGQDVALRCDPISGHVSLYWYRQALGQGPEFLTYFNYEAQQDKSGLPNDRFSAERPEGSISTLTIQRTEQRDSAMYRCASSPTTSGGGTDTQYFGPGTRLTVL.

The V call is TRBV30, the J call TRBJ2-7; maybe TRBD1 (6 bases). Trimming shortened V by 4 bases and J by 9 bases, and 22 bases separated the two germline ends. Germline CDR1 is GTSNPN and CDR2 is SVGIG (reference sequence). The length of the CDR3 is 14 residues. CDR3 DNA: TGTGCCTGGACCCTACATGACAGGCACACCCCGCAGTACTTC. As protein: CAWTLHDRHTPQYF.

The V gene is TRBV30, the J gene TRBJ2-4; 10 nucleotides line up with TRBD1. The CDR3 runs 18 residues. From germline, CDR1 is GTSNPN and CDR2 SVGIG (reference sequence). V shed 1 base and J 1 base; nucleotides not matched to a gene: 10. CDR3 region: CAWSGTGQGNGAKNIQYF. In DNA, the CDR3 is TGTGCCTGGAGTGGGACGGGACAGGGGAACGGCGCCAAAAACATTCAGTACTTC.

The V call is TRBV3-1 (or the pseudogene TRBV3-2), the J call TRBJ1-2; D gene unclear. The CDR3 contains 13 residues. From germline, CDR1 is LGHDT and CDR2 YNNKEL (reference sequence). Trimming left V 4 bases short and J 6 bases short, with 12 bases between. CDR3 in DNA: TGTGCCAGCAGCCCTGGAGCAGTCCATGGCTACACCTTC. As protein: CASSPGAVHGYTF.

This clone has just a few counts. This chain connects TRBV19 to TRBJ2-2, with a possible D match to TRBD1 (6 bases). Trimming took 4 bases from V and 1 from J, leaving 13 bases between them. CDR3 size: 16 residues. Germline CDR1 reads LNHDA; CDR2 reads SQIVND (reference sequence). This CDR3 is CASSNHLTGNTGELFF. The CDR3, as DNA: TGTGCCAGTAGTAATCACCTGACAGGGAACACCGGGGAGCTGTTTTTT.

The chain uses TRBV24-1 and TRBJ2-5, with D tentatively TRBD2 (7 bases). This CDR3 region has 14 residues. CDR1 and CDR2 from the germline V gene are KGHDR and SFDVKD. V was cut by 4 bases and J by 4 bases, with 12 bases left in between. The CDR3 coding sequence is TGTGCCACCAGTGAGGGGGCTAGCGGAGAGACCCAGTACTTC. Amino acid sequence: CATSEGASGETQYF.

The V and J genes are TRBV14 and TRBJ2-7; D is perhaps TRBD1 (5 bases). V lost 3 bases and J 4 bases, leaving 22 bases between the germline ends. The CDR3 extends over 17 amino acids. CDR1 and CDR2 (germline): SGHDN, FVKESK. The CDR3 bases are TGTGCCAGCAGCCATGCTATTGGTTTGGACAACTATTACGAGCAGTACTTC. This encodes CASSHAIGLDNYYEQYF.

This chain uses TRBV6-5 with TRBJ2-3; 9 nucleotides align to TRBD1. Germline trimming cut 6 bases from V and 4 bases from J; bases unmatched to any gene: 5. This CDR3 region has 14 residues. CDR1 MNHEY and CDR2 SVGAGI come from the germline V gene. The CDR3 DNA sequence: TGTGCCAGCAGCCCCAGGACAGGGGCAGATACGCAGTATTTT. Translation gives CASSPRTGADTQYF.

This clone was counted a few times. The V call is TRBV5-1, the J call TRBJ1-3; 11 positions agree with TRBD1. The CDR3 consists of 16 residues. V shed 4 bases and J 2 bases; nucleotides not matched to a gene: 5. CDR1 and CDR2 from the germline V gene are SGHRS and YFSETQ. In nucleotides, the CDR3 is TGCGCCAGCAGCCCCCGGACAGGGGGCACTGGAAACACCATATATTTT. This encodes CASSPRTGGTGNTIYF.

V usage is TRBV14 and J usage is TRBJ1-3, with D possibly matching TRBD1 (5 bases). The CDR3 runs 19 residues. V was pared by 1 base and J by 0 bases, with 19 bases between. In germline, CDR1 is SGHDN, CDR2 FVKESK. CDR3 coding DNA: TGTGCCAGCAGCCAAGCCCTCGGACAAGGATCTAACTCTGGAAACACCATATATTTT. Protein: CASSQALGQGSNSGNTIYF. Using reference TRBV14 and TRBJ1-3 for the parts outside the CDR3, the full variable domain is EAGVTQFPSHSVIEKGQTVTLRCDPISGHDNLYWYRRVMGKEIKFLLHFVKESKQDESGMPNNRFLAERTGGTYSTLKVQPAELEDSGVYFCASSQALGQGSNSGNTIYFGEGSWLTVV.

The chain links TRBV5-4 to TRBJ1-4, with 9 bases fitting TRBD1. This CDR3 has 16 amino acids. Germline V gene lookup returns CDR1 SGHNT and CDR2 YYREEE (reference sequence). V was pared by 0 bases and J by 5 bases, with 5 bases of the junction left unmatched. CDR3 sequence (DNA): TGTGCCAGCAGCTTGGGGACAGGGGAAATGAATGAAAAACTGTTTTTT. This encodes CASSLGTGEMNEKLFF. Supplemented by reference TRBV5-4 and TRBJ1-4, the full variable domain reads ETGVTQSPTHLIKTRGQQVTLRCSSQSGHNTVSWYQQALGQGPQFIFQYYREEENGRGNFPPRFSGLQFPNYSSELNVNALELDDSALYLCASSLGTGEMNEKLFFGSGTQLSVL.

The rearrangement joins TRBV28 to TRBJ1-5; D perhaps matches TRBD1 (5 bases). V lost 3 bases, J lost 6 bases, and 12 bases lay in between. Looked up from germline, CDR1 is MDHEN and CDR2 is SYDVKM. This CDR3 is built from 14 residues. CDR3: CASSFGQGGQPQHF. Written as DNA, the CDR3 is TGTGCCAGCAGTTTCGGTCAGGGCGGTCAGCCCCAGCATTTT.

This chain uses TRBV28 with TRBJ1-4; tentatively, D is TRBD1 (6 bases). The CDR3 is 14 amino acids. V was cut by 2 bases and J by 8 bases, with 12 bases left in between. Germline CDR1 is MDHEN and CDR2 is SYDVKM. CDR3 protein: CASSLGGVREKLFF. The DNA of the CDR3 is TGTGCCAGCAGTTTAGGGGGCGTAAGAGAAAAACTGTTTTTT. The entire variable domain, with the rest obtained from reference TRBV28 and TRBJ1-4, is as follows: DVKVTQSSRYLVKRTGEKVFLECVQDMDHENMFWYRQDPGLGLRLIYFSYDVKMKEKGDIPEGYSVSREKKERFSLILESASTNQTSMYLCASSLGGVREKLFFGSGTQLSVL.

The chain carries TRBV6-5 and TRBJ1-1; TRBD1 might be the D (5 bases). Germline CDR1 and CDR2: MNHEY and SVGAGI. The CDR3 loop spans 14 amino acids. V was shortened by 6 bases and J by 6 bases, with 17 bases between the two germline ends. Here the CDR3 reads CASSRAGKNSEAFF. The DNA for the CDR3 is TGTGCCAGCAGCCGCGCAGGGAAGAATTCTGAAGCTTTCTTT.

The sample holds one count of this clone. V usage is TRBV19 and J usage is TRBJ1-3; no clear D. Germline V gives CDR1 LNHDA, CDR2 SQIVND (reference sequence). CDR3 length: 14 residues. V was clipped by 7 bases and J by 4 bases, with 14 bases between them. The CDR3 sequence: CASKGLRRGNTIYF. The CDR3 DNA reads as TGTGCCAGTAAAGGTTTGCGGAGGGGAAACACCATATATTTT.

This clone turned up a few times. The rearrangement links TRBV28 to TRBJ1-4, with 8 bases lining up with TRBD1. The CDR3 is 15 residues long. The germline CDR1 and CDR2 sequences are MDHEN and SYDVKM. V shed 6 bases and J 6 bases; nucleotides not matched to a gene: 9. As DNA, the CDR3 is TGTGCCAGCAGGGGCCAGGGGGCTTCCTATGAAAAACTGTTTTTT. Its protein product is CASRGQGASYEKLFF.

This chain links TRBV6-1 with TRBJ1-2; D gene ambiguous. Trimming took 3 bases from V and 7 from J, leaving 12 bases between them. This CDR3 is 13 amino acids long. CDR1 and CDR2 from the germline V gene are MNHNS and SASEGT. In DNA form, the CDR3 reads TGTGCCAGCAGTGAGGCAGGTAGTTTTGGCTACACCTTC. This codes for CASSEAGSFGYTF.

The V gene is TRBV6-6, the J gene TRBJ1-2; 9 nucleotides match TRBD1. In germline, CDR1 is MNHNY, CDR2 SVGAGI (reference sequence). V shed 6 bases, J shed 6 bases, and the junction held 8 bases outside the gene matches. CDR3 size: 14 residues. CDR3: CASSNTGGSDGYTF. The CDR3 bases are TGTGCCAGCAGCAACACAGGGGGCTCTGATGGCTACACCTTC.

The chain employs TRBV28 and TRBJ2-7; 9 bases fit TRBD1. This CDR3 is 14 amino acids long. The V gene's germline CDR1 is MDHEN and CDR2 SYDVKM. V gave up 7 bases and J gave up 3 bases; unmatched junction bases: 7. The CDR3: CASIPGQGHYEQYV. The CDR3 bases are TGTGCCAGCATCCCGGGACAGGGACACTACGAGCAGTACGTC.

CDR3: CASSPMDRTLRYGYTF. DNA of the CDR3: TGTGCCAGTAGTCCTATGGACAGGACCCTTCGCTATGGCTACACCTTC. The chain couples TRBV19 to TRBJ1-2; 7 bases align to TRBD1. After removal of 5 bases from V and 4 bases from J, the junction contained 13 bases not matched to a gene. The CDR3 runs to 16 residues. The V gene's germline CDR1 is LNHDA and CDR2 SQIVND (reference sequence).

The chain carries TRBV29-1 and TRBJ1-2; 8 bases agree with TRBD1. Losses at the gene ends were 7 bases for V and 4 bases for J; bases not matched to a gene: 17. The length of the CDR3 is 16 residues. Germline V gene data show CDR1 as SQVTM and CDR2 as ANQGSEA. The CDR3 DNA follows: TGCAGCGCTGTCGTTGGGGTGGGGACAGGAGCCTATGGCTACACCTTC. Protein product: CSAVVGVGTGAYGYTF.

The chain employs TRBV2 and TRBJ1-3; D gene unclear. The germline CDR1 and CDR2 sequences are SNHLY and FYNNEI. Trimming removed 7 bases at V and 8 bases at J, with 15 bases between. The CDR3 spans 13 residues. CDR3 sequence (DNA): TGTGCCAGCAAGCCGCAACGGTTGGACACCATATATTTT. Amino acids: CASKPQRLDTIYF.

The chain links TRBV7-3 to TRBJ2-1, with D possibly being TRBD1 (7 bases). The CDR3 length is 16 residues. Trimming took 5 bases from V and 5 from J, leaving 19 bases between them. Germline V gives CDR1 SGHTA, CDR2 FQGTGA. CDR3 sequence: CASSAQGGTANNEQFF. The DNA for the CDR3 is TGTGCCAGCAGCGCACAAGGGGGGACAGCAAACAATGAGCAGTTCTTC. The entire variable domain, with the rest obtained from reference TRBV7-3 and TRBJ2-1, is as follows: GAGVSQTPSNKVTEKGKYVELRCDPISGHTALYWYRQSLGQGPEFLIYFQGTGAADDSGLPNDRFFAVRPEGSVSTLKIQRTERGDSAVYLCASSAQGGTANNEQFFGPGTRLTVL.

J is TRBJ2-3 and V is TRBV10-1; D not resolved. Trimming shortened V by 0 bases and J by 2 bases, and 6 bases separated the two germline ends. The CDR3 extends over 14 amino acids. CDR1 is WNHNN, CDR2 SYGVQD, per germline (reference sequence). CDR3 nucleotide sequence: TGCGCCAGCAGTGAGTCTGGGCCCACAGATACGCAGTATTTT. Amino acids: CASSESGPTDTQYF.

This sequence joins TRBV30 and TRBJ2-7, with 14 bases fitting TRBD2. The germline V gene encodes CDR1 GTSNPN and CDR2 SVGIG (reference sequence). CDR3 length equals 15 residues. The ends lost 1 base at V and 3 bases at J; junction bases unmatched: 2. This CDR3 reads CAWSGLAGGNYEQYF. CDR3 coding DNA: TGTGCCTGGAGTGGACTAGCGGGGGGGAACTACGAGCAGTACTTC.

The chain is built from TRBV4-1 and TRBJ2-5; 7 nucleotides align to TRBD1. Losses at the gene ends were 2 bases for V and 6 bases for J; bases not matched to a gene: 6. This CDR3 region has 14 residues. CDR1 is MGHRA and CDR2 is YSYEKL in the germline V gene. In nucleotides, the CDR3 is TGCGCCAGCAGCCAACCCCGACAGGGACAGACCCAGTACTTC. Amino acid sequence: CASSQPRQGQTQYF.

The CDR3 reads CASRPTAGYEQYF. The CDR3, as DNA: TGTGCCAGCAGACCTACAGCTGGCTACGAGCAGTACTTC. V and J are TRBV3-1 (or the pseudogene TRBV3-2) and TRBJ2-7; D not certain. The CDR3 contains 13 residues. Germline CDR1 reads LGHDT; CDR2 reads YNNKEL (reference sequence). Trimming cost V 6 bases and J 3 bases, with 12 bases left between them.

This clone appeared once. The rearrangement uses TRBV18 and TRBJ1-2; 9 bases align to TRBD1. J gave up 7 bases and V 4 bases, and 10 bases lay outside the gene matches. This CDR3 spans 15 amino acids. Germline values: CDR1 KGHSH, CDR2 LQKENI. As DNA, the CDR3 is TGTGCCAGCTCACTAACCGGGACAGGGAATCGTGGCTACACCTTC. Protein: CASSLTGTGNRGYTF.